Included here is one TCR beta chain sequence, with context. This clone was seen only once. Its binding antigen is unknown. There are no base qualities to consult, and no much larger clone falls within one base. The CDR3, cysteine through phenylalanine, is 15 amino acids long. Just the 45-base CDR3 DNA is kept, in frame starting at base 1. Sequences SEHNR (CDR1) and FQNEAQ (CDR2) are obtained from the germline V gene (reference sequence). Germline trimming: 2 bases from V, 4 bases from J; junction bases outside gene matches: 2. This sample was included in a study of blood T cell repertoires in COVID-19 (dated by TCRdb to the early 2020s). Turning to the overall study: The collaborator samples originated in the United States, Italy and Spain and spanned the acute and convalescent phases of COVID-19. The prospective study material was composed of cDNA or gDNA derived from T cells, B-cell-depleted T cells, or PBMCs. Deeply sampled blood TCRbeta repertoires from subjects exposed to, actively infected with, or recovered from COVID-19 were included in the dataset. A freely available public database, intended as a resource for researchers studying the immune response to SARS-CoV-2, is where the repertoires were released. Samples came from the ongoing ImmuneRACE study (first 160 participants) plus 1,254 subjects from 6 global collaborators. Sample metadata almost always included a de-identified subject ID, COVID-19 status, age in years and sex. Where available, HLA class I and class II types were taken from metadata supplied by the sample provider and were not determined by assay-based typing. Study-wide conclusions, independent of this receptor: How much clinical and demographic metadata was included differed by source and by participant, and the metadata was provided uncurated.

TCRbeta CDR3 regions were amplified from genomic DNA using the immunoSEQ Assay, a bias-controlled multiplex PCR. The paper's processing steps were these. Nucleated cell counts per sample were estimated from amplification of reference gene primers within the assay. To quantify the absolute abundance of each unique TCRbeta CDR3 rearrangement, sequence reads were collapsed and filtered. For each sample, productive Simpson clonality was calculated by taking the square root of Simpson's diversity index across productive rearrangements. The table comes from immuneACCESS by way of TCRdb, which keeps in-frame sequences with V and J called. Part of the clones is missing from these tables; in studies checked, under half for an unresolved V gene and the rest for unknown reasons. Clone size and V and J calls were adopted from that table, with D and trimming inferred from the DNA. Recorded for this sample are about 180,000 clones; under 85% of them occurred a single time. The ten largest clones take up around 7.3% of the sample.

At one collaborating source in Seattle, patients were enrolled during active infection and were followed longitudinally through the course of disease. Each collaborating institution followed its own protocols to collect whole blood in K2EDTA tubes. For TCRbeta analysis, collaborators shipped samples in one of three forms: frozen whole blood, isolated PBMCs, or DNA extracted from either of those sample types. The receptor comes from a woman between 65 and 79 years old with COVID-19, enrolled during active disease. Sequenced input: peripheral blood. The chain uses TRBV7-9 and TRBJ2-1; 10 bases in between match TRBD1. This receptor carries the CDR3 CASSLSGQGYNEQFF. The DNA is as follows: TGTGCCAGCAGCTTATCGGGACAGGGGTACAATGAGCAGTTCTTC.